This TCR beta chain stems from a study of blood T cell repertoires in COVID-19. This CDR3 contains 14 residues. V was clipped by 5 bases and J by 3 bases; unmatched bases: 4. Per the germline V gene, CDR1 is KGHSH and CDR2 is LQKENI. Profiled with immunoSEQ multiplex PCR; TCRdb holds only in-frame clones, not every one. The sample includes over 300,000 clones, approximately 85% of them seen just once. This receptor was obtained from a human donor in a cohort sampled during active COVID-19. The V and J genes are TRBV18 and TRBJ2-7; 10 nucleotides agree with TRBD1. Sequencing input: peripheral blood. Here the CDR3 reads CASSRDRGRYEQYF. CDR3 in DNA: TGTGCCAGCTCAAGGGACAGGGGACGCTACGAGCAGTACTTC.